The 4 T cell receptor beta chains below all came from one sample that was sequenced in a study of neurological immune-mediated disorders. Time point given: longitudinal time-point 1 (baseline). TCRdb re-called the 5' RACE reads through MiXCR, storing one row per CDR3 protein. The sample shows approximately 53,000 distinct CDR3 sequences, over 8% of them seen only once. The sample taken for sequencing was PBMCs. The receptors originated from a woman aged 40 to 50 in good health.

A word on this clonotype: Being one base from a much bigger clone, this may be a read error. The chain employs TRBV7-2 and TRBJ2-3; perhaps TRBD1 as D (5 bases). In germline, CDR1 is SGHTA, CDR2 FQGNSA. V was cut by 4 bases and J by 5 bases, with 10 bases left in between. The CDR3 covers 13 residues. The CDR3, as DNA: TGTGCCAGCAGCTCAATGGGGCAAGATACGCAGTATTTT. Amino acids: CASSSMGQDTQYF.

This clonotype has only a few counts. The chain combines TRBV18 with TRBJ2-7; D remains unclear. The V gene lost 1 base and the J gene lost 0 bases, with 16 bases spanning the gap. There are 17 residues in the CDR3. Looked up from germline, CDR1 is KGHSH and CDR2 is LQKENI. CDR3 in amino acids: CASSPLFSINHSYEQYF. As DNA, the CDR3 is TGTGCCAGCTCACCACTATTCTCCATAAACCACTCCTACGAGCAGTACTTC.

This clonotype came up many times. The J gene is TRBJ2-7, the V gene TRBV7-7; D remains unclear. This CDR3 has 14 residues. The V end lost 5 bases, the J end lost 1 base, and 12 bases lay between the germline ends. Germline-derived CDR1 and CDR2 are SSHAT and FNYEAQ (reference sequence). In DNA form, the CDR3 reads TGTGCCAGCAGCCCCGACGGTTTGTCCTACGAGCAGTACTTC. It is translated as CASSPDGLSYEQYF.

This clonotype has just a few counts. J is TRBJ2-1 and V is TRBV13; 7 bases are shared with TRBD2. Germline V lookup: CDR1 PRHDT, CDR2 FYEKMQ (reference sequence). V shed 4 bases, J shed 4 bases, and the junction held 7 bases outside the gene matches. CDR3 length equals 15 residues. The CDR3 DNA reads TGTGCCAGCAGCTCATCTAGCGGACCGTACAATGAGCAGTTCTTC. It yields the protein CASSSSSGPYNEQFF. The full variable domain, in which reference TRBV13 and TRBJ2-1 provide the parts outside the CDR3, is AAGVIQSPRHLIKEKRETATLKCYPIPRHDTVYWYQQGPGQDPQFLISFYEKMQSDKGSIPDRFSAQQFSDYHSELNMSSLELGDSALYFCASSSSSGPYNEQFFGPGTRLTVL.